This is a list of T cell receptor beta chains from one sample in a study of early T cells in non-severe SARS-CoV-2 infection. MiXCR, run by TCRdb on the 5' RACE reads, gives a single entry per CDR3 protein. The sample has 75,000 or so distinct CDR3 sequences; more than 9.5% are singletons. Here the sequenced sample was whole blood, taken at baseline. These receptors originate from an adult who was a healthcare worker with PCR-confirmed SARS-CoV-2 infection or an uninfected control (not recorded which). The CDR3 runs from the conserved cysteine through the conserved F or W. The D gene is left open where the match is weak. Clone size is not always given. Where it is, it says once, few, many or a class for expanded clones.

cdr3_nt cdr3_aa j_call d_call v_call clone_size
TGTGCCACCAGCAGAGGCGGAGCCAGCTATGGCTACACCTTC CATSRGGASYGYTF TRBJ1-2 . TRBV15 .
TGCGCCAGCAGCATACTGACTGGGGAGCAGTACTTC CASSILTGEQYF TRBJ2-7 . TRBV5-1 .
TGCAGTGCTAGAGATCCCTTAGGGGCTAGCGGGGCGGGGTACAATGAGCAGTTCTTC CSARDPLGASGAGYNEQFF TRBJ2-1 TRBD2 TRBV20-1 few
TGTGCCAGCAGCTTGACTAACTCCCACGAGCAGTACTTC CASSLTNSHEQYF TRBJ2-7 . TRBV7-2 .
TGTGCCAGCAGCCGCCCAAGTGTTTGGGAGACCCAGTACTTC CASSRPSVWETQYF TRBJ2-5 . TRBV7-2 .
TGCAGCGTTTACCCAGGGGAAGGGCTCTGGGCCAACGTCCTGACTTTC CSVYPGEGLWANVLTF TRBJ2-6 . TRBV29-1 .
TGTGCCAGCACCCAGGTGTCGGCTTACGAGCAGTACTTC CASTQVSAYEQYF TRBJ2-7 . TRBV28 .
TGTGCCAGCAGCTTATCGGAATCTGAAAAACTGTTTTTT CASSLSESEKLFF TRBJ1-4 . TRBV7-9 .
TGTGCCAGCAGTTACCCCGCCCCGAACACAGATACGCAGTATTTT CASSYPAPNTDTQYF TRBJ2-3 . TRBV6-6 .
TGTGCCAGCAGCTTAGAGGGTATTTATGGCTACACCTTC CASSLEGIYGYTF TRBJ1-2 . TRBV11-2 .